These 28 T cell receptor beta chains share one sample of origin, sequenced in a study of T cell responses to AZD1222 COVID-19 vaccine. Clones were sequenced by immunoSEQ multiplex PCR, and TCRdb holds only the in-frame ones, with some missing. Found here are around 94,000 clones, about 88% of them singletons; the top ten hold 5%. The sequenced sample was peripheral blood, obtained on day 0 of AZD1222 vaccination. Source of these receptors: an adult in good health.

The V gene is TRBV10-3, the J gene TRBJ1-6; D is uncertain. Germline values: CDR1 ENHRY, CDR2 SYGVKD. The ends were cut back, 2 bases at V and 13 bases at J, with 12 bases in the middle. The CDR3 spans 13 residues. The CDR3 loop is CAISEGSPPPLHF. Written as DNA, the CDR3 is TGTGCCATCAGTGAGGGCAGTCCACCCCCCCTCCACTTT.

The CDR3 loop is CASSLSLAGATDTQYF. The CDR3 nucleotides read TGTGCCAGCAGTTTATCGCTAGCGGGGGCCACAGATACGCAGTATTTT. The chain has TRBV27 and TRBJ2-3; the match to TRBD2 covers 10 bases. The CDR3 length is 16 residues. After removal of 0 bases from V and 2 bases from J, the junction contained 2 bases not matched to a gene. The germline CDR1 and CDR2 sequences are MNHEY and SMNVEV (reference sequence).

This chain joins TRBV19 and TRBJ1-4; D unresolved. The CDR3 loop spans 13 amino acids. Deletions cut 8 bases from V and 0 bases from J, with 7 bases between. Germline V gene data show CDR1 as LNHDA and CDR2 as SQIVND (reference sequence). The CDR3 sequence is CASQGATNEKLFF. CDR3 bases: TGTGCCAGTCAAGGAGCAACTAATGAAAAACTGTTTTTT.

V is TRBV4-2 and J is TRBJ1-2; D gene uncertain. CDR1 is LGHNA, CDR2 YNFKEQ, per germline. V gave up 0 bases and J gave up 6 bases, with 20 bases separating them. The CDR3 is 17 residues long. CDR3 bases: TGTGCCAGCAGCCAAGAGTCCATACGGCTGCGTGAGGATGGCTACACCTTC. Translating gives CASSQESIRLREDGYTF.

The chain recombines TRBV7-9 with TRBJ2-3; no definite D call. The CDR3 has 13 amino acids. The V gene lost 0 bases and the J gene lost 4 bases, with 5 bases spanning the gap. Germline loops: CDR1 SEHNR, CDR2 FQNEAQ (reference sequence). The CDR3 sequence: CASSLAAADTQYF. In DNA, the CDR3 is TGTGCCAGCAGCTTAGCGGCAGCAGATACGCAGTATTTT.

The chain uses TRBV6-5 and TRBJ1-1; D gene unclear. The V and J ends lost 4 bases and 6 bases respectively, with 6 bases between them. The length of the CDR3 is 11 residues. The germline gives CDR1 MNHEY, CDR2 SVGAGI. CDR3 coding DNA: TGTGCCAGCAGTTCCATTGCTGAAGCTTTCTTT. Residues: CASSSIAEAFF.

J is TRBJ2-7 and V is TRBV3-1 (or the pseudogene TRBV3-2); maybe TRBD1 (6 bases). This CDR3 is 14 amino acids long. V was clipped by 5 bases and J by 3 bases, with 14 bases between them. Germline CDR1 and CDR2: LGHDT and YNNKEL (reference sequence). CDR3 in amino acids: CASSSYRDNYEQYF. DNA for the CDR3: TGTGCCAGCAGCAGTTACCGGGACAACTACGAGCAGTACTTC.

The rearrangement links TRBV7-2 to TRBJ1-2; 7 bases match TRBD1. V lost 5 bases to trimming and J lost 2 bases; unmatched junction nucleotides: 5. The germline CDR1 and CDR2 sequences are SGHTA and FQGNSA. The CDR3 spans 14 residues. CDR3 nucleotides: TGTGCCAGCAGCGGAATACAGGGGAACTATGGCTACACCTTC. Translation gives CASSGIQGNYGYTF.

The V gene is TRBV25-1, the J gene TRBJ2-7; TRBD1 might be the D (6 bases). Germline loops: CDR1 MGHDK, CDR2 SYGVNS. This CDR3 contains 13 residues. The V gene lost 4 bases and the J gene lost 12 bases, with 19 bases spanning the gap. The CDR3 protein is CASSATGTPISYF. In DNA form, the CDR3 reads TGTGCCAGCAGTGCCACCGGGACACCCATTTCGTACTTC.

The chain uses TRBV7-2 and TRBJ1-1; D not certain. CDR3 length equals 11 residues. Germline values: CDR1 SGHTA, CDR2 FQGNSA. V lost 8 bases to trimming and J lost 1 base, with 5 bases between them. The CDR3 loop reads CASGKNTEAFF. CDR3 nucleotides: TGTGCCAGCGGCAAGAACACTGAAGCTTTCTTT.

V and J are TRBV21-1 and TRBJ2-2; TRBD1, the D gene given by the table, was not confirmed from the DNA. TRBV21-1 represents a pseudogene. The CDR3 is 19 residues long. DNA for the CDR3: TGTGCCAGCAGCAACCTCGGGACAGGGGAATGGATTTTATCCGGGGAGCTGTTTTTT. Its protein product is CASSNLGTGEWILSGELFF.

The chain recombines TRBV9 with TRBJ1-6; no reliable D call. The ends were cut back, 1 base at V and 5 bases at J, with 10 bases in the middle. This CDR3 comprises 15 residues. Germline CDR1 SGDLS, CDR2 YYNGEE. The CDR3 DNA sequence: TGTGCCAGCAGCGTACTACTAGGCGATAATTCACCCCTCCACTTT. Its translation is CASSVLLGDNSPLHF. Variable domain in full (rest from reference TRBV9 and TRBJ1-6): DSGVTQTPKHLITATGQRVTLRCSPRSGDLSVYWYQQSLDQGLQFLIQYYNGEERAKGNILERFSAQQFPDLHSELNLSSLELGDSALYFCASSVLLGDNSPLHFGNGTRLTVT.

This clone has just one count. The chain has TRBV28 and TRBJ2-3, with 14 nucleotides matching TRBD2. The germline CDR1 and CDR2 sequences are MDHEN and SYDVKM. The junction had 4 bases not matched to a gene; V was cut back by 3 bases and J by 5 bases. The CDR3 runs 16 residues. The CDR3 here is CASSFGLAGGLDTQYF. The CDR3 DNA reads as TGTGCCAGCAGTTTTGGACTAGCGGGGGGTCTAGATACGCAGTATTTT.

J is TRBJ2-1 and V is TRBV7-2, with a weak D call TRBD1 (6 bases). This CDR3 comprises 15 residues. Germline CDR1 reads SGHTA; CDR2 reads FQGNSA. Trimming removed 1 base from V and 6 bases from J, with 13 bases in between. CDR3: CASSLGGPRGNEQFF. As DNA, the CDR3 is TGTGCCAGCAGCTTAGGGGGGCCTCGAGGCAATGAGCAGTTCTTC.

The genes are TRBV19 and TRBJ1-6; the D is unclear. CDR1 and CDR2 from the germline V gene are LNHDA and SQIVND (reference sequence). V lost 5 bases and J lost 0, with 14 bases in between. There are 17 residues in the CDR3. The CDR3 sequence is CASSEDGRSSYNSPLHF. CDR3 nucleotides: TGTGCCAGTAGTGAAGATGGCCGGAGCTCCTATAATTCACCCCTCCACTTT.

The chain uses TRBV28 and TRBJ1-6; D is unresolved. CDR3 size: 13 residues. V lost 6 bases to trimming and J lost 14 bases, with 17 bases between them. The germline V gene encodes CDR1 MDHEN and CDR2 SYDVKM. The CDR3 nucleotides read TGTGCCAGCAGCTCAGGACGCTCGGGGACCCTCCACTTT. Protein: CASSSGRSGTLHF.

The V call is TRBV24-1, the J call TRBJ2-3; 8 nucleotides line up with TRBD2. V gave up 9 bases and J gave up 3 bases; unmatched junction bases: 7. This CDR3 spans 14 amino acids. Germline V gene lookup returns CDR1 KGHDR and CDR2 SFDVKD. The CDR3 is CATAHGGVTDTQYF. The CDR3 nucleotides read TGTGCCACCGCCCACGGGGGGGTAACAGATACGCAGTATTTT.

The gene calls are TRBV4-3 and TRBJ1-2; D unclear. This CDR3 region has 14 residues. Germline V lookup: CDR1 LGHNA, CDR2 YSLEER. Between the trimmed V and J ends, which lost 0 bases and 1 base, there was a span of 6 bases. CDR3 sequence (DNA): TGCGCCAGCAGCCAAGAGAGAGGTAACTATGGCTACACCTTC. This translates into CASSQERGNYGYTF.

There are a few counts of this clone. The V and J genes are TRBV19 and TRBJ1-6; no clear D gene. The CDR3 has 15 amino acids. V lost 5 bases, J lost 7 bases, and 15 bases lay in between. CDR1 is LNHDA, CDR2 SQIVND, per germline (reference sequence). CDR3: CASSPIPRANSPLHF. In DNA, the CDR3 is TGTGCCAGTAGTCCTATCCCGAGGGCCAATTCACCCCTCCACTTT.

The CDR3 reads CSASTALAGLQETQYF. CDR3 in DNA: TGCAGTGCTAGTACGGCTCTAGCGGGACTCCAAGAGACCCAGTACTTC. This chain connects TRBV20-1 to TRBJ2-5, with 9 bases fitting TRBD2. The CDR3 totals 16 residues. Looked up from germline, CDR1 is DFQATT and CDR2 is SNEGSKA (reference sequence). V was pared by 3 bases and J by 1 base, with 9 bases of the junction left unmatched.

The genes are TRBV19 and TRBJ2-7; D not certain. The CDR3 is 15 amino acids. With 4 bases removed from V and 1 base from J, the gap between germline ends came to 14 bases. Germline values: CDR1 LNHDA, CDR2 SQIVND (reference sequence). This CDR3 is CASSTTIRRSYEQYF. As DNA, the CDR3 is TGTGCCAGTAGTACCACCATCCGGCGGTCCTACGAGCAGTACTTC.

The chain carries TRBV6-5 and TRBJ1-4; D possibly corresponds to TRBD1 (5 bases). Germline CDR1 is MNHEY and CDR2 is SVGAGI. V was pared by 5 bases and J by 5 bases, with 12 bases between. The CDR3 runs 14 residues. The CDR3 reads CASSRGVSNEKLFF. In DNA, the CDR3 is TGTGCCAGCAGTCGGGGGGTTAGCAATGAAAAACTGTTTTTT.

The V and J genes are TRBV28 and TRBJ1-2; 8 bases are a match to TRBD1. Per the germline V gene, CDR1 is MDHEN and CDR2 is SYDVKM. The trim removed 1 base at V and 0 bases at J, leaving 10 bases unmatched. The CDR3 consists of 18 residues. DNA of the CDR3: TGTGCCAGCAGTTTATTGGACAGGGACCCTTTAGCTAACTATGGCTACACCTTC. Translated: CASSLLDRDPLANYGYTF.

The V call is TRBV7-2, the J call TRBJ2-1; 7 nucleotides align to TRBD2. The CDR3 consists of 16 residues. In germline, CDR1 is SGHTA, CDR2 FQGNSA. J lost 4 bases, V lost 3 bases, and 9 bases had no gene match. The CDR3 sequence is CASSFLGAGLYNEQFF. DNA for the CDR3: TGTGCCAGCAGCTTCCTTGGAGCGGGGCTTTACAATGAGCAGTTCTTC.

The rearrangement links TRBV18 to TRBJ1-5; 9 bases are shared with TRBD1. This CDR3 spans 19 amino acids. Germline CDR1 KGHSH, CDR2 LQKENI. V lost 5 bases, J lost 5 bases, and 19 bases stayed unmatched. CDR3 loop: CASSSVFSGQGSGHQPQHF. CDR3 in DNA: TGTGCCAGCTCATCTGTCTTCTCGGGACAGGGATCGGGGCATCAGCCCCAGCATTTT.

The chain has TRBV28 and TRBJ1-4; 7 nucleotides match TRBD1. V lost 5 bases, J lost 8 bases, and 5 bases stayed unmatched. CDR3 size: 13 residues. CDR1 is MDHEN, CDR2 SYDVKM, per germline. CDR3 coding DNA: TGTGCCAGCAGTGCAGGGGGAATCGAAAAACTGTTTTTT. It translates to CASSAGGIEKLFF.

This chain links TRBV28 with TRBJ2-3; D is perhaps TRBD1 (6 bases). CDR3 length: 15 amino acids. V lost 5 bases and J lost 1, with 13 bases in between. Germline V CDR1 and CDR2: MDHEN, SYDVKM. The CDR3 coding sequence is TGTGCCAGCAGTCTGAACAGGGTTCGCACAGATACGCAGTATTTT. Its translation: CASSLNRVRTDTQYF.

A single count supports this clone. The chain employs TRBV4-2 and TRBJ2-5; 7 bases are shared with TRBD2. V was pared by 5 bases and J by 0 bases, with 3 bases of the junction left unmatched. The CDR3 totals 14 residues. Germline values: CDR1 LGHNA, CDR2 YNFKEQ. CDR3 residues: CASSSGTNQETQYF. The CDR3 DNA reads TGTGCCAGCAGCAGCGGGACTAACCAAGAGACCCAGTACTTC.